This T cell receptor beta chain was identified in a study of blood T cell repertoires in COVID-19. Trimming stripped 1 base from V and 7 bases from J, with 10 bases between. The CDR3 has 14 amino acids. Germline-derived CDR1 and CDR2 are SGHTA and FQGNSA. Sequenced by immunoSEQ multiplex PCR; TCRdb stores in-frame clones only, minus some. The table has 65,000 to 95,000 clones, about nine tenths seen once. This clone was seen only once. Sequencing used peripheral blood. The V gene is TRBV7-2, the J gene TRBJ2-2; possible D gene TRBD2, 5 bases. The receptor was isolated from a man aged 65 to 85 with active or convalescent COVID-19. The CDR3 DNA follows: TGTGCCAGCAGCTTAGTCGCGGGTTTCGGGGAGCTGTTTTTT. Encoded protein: CASSLVAGFGELFF.